This T cell receptor beta chain was captured in a study of coeliac disease. Study findings and constraints: Few TRB amino acid sequences were shared between samples; most were unique.

Libraries were prepared by immunoSEQ multiplex PCR; TCRdb keeps only in-frame clonotypes and omits some of them. Among some 1,200 clones, 50% to 70% were seen once, and the ten largest hold 45%. Each fraction contributed one roughly 500,000-cell aliquot for sequencing. Remarks on this clone: Its antigen is not identified.

The sample taken for sequencing was intraepithelial lymphocytes from the gut. The clonotype was recovered from a woman in her 30s without celiac disease.

For the CDR3, the DNA is TGTGCCAGCAGCCCTGGGAGGGATACGCAGTATTTT. Encoded protein: CASSPGRDTQYF. The chain uses TRBV7-9 and TRBJ2-3; D may be TRBD2 (6 bases). The germline V and J ends were trimmed by 5 bases and 6 bases, with 9 bases remaining between them. This CDR3 has 12 amino acids. The germline V gene encodes CDR1 SEHNR and CDR2 FQNEAQ (reference sequence). The entire variable domain, with the rest obtained from reference TRBV7-9 and TRBJ2-3, is as follows: DTGVSQNPRHKITKRGQNVTFRCDPISEHNRLYWYRQTLGQGPEFLTYFQNEAQLEKSRLLSDRFSAERPKGSFSTLEIQRTEQGDSAMYLCASSPGRDTQYFGPGTRLTVL.